The T cell receptor beta chain described here comes from a study of persistence of HIV-infected CD4 T cells (dated by TCRdb to 2019 to 2021). With respect to the entire study: Participants had been on suppressive ART for a median of roughly 8 years. CMV- and HIV-1 Gag-responding CD4+ T cells were isolated from ART-treated individuals so that antigen-driven clonal expansion of HIV-1-infected cells could be examined. The TCR cluster analysis across participants included about eight participants for CMV and over five participants for Gag. Peripheral blood samples of up to about 200 mL were collected at multiple time points, except for a couple of participants, who underwent leukapheresis at a single time point. The clonality of all cells in each sorted population was measured by TCRbeta sequencing, and the clonality of infected cells was measured by proviral sequencing.

There are 14 amino acids in the CDR3, from cysteine to phenylalanine inclusive. The sequence is cut down to CDR3 DNA, 42 bases in frame from base 1. TCRbeta repertoires were sequenced from genomic DNA with the immunoSEQ hsTCRB assay version 4 in survey mode. Genomic DNA was diluted to around 10 ng/uL, and up to about 1 ug per sample was used for TCRbeta sequencing. The paper's processing steps were these. ImmunoSeq Analyzer 3.0 was used for analysis of TCRbeta data, and diversity was computed on productive nucleotide rearrangements. The improved Chao index was used to estimate lower-bound TCR diversity, and the Gini coefficient was used to estimate clonality using the Immunarch R package. Different nucleotide rearrangements encoding the same CDR3beta amino acid sequence were treated as distinct clonotypes. Differential abundance analysis found TCRbeta sequences that were significantly enriched in antigen-responding cells compared with anti-CD3/anti-CD28-activated cells. Using predicted peptide-MHC specificity as the basis, GLIPH2 grouped TCRs into clusters, both for each participant individually and for the merged data sets that combined participants. TCRdb obtained this table from immuneACCESS and retained in-frame rearrangements with V and J assigned. These tables miss some clones; where compared with another copy, unresolved V genes account for less than half of the shortfall, and the remainder is unexplained. That table supplies the V and J calls and clone size; D and trimming were determined from the DNA. In this sample the table shows over 10,000 clones, 66% of which occur a single time. Less than 9% of the sample belongs to the ten largest clones.

The sample's treatment or condition label is to be understood as: suppressive antiretroviral therapy. A pool of overlapping 15-mer peptides from HIV-1 Gag, at about 0.92 ug per peptide per mL, was used to stimulate the cells. CD4+ T cells that responded were sorted based on upregulation of both CD40 ligand and CD69. Participants were HIV-1-infected adults who started suppressive ART during chronic infection. For at least 4 years, participants had undetectable plasma HIV-1 RNA, below 50 copies/mL. To be included, participants needed a CD4+ T cell count above 400 cells/uL and a positive CMV serology. Before stimulation, PBMCs were isolated using density centrifugation and depleted of CD8+ T cells. CD8-depleted PBMCs were stimulated for 18 hours with anti-CD28/CD49d costimulation, CD40-blocking antibody and enfuvirtide to prevent new infections. Cell sorting was performed on a Beckman Coulter MoFlo Legacy or XDP sorter, and dead cells were excluded with propidium iodide. Genomic DNA was extracted with the QIAamp DNA Mini Kit for samples above one million cells, otherwise with the Quick-DNA Microprep Kit.

The study at large found these results: Only a small number of individuals took part in the study, and only a limited range of antigens was tested. Restriction of bulk TCR analyses to the rare CMV-responding cells that actually carried HIV-1 proviruses was not possible. Significantly lower TCRbeta richness was observed in CMV- and Gag-responding cells than in anti-CD3/anti-CD28-responding cells, and higher oligoclonality was observed in CMV-responding cells than in CD3/CD28-stimulated and Gag-responding cells. Antigen-responding cells were enriched for expanded CDR3beta sequences that were degenerate, which suggests that CD4+ responses to CMV and Gag underwent convergent selection. Within the same sorted populations, how oligoclonal the TCRs were correlated with how oligoclonal the proviruses were.

On this clone itself: This receptor's antigen is unknown. The sample holds no much larger clone one base away, and base qualities are not on file.

This chain joins TRBV21-1 to TRBJ1-5; TRBD1 reflects the table's D call only, with no check against the DNA. TRBV21-1 has pseudogene status. The receptor comes from an adult man with HIV who was CMV-seropositive. The specimen was CD4+ T cells sorted from PBMCs after approximately 19-hour stimulation, collected from a patient who received antiretroviral therapy. The cell subset or site label, read with the paper, signifies: CD40L+CD69+ CD4 T cells responding to HIV-1 Gag peptides. Here the CDR3 is given as CASSNSKGAQPQHF. The sequenced DNA is TGTGCCAGCAGCAACTCTAAGGGGGCTCAGCCCCAGCATTTT.